The 12 T cell receptor beta chains in this list originate from one sample, sequenced in a study of blood T cell repertoires in COVID-19. Sequencing was performed with immunoSEQ multiplex PCR; in TCRdb, only in-frame clones are kept and a portion is missing. The sample carries around 260,000 clones, 86% recorded once. Sequencing was done on a sample of peripheral blood. The source of these receptors is a woman aged 25 to 39 with active or convalescent COVID-19.

This chain uses TRBV18 with TRBJ2-7; D might be TRBD1 (6 bases). In germline, CDR1 is KGHSH, CDR2 LQKENI. V lost 3 bases to trimming and J lost 3 bases, with 9 bases between them. The CDR3 is 13 amino acids. As DNA, the CDR3 is TGTGCCAGCTCACCCCAGACAGGCTACGAGCAGTACTTC. Its protein product is CASSPQTGYEQYF.

This chain's CDR3 is CASSKDRGLGEAFF. The CDR3 nucleotides are TGTGCCAGCAGTAAGGACAGGGGGCTGGGTGAAGCTTTCTTT. The rearrangement joins TRBV6-6 to TRBJ1-1, with TRBD1 identical over 11 bases. CDR1 and CDR2 from the germline V gene are MNHNY and SVGAGI (reference sequence). With 5 bases clipped from V and 7 bases from J, the junction kept 6 bases outside the gene matches. The CDR3 has 14 residues.

This CDR3 reads CASSLAQNYGYTF. For the CDR3, the DNA is TGTGCCAGCAGTTTAGCACAGAACTATGGCTACACCTTC. This sequence joins TRBV12-3 or TRBV12-4 and TRBJ1-2; no definite D call. This CDR3 contains 13 residues. V lost 0 bases and J lost 2, with 4 bases in between.

V is TRBV2 and J is TRBJ1-2, with D perhaps TRBD1 (5 bases). V gave up 6 bases and J gave up 5 bases, with 10 bases separating them. The CDR3 contains 12 residues. The V gene's germline CDR1 is SNHLY and CDR2 FYNNEI. CDR3 residues: CASRTDQYGYTF. The CDR3 DNA sequence: TGTGCCAGCAGGACAGACCAATATGGCTACACCTTC. The whole variable domain, remainder taken from reference TRBV2 and TRBJ1-2, is EPEVTQTPSHQVTQMGQEVILRCVPISNHLYFYWYRQILGQKVEFLVSFYNNEISEKSEIFDDQFSVERPDGSNFTLKIRSTKLEDSAMYFCASRTDQYGYTFGSGTRLTVV.

As concerns this clone: The sample holds other DNA sequences that translate to the same CDR3. The chain joins TRBV19 to TRBJ1-2; D gene uncertain. This CDR3 region has 12 residues. V gave up 6 bases and J gave up 2 bases, with 7 bases separating them. Germline V CDR1 and CDR2: LNHDA, SQIVND (reference sequence). CDR3 in DNA: TGTGCCAGTAGCCGCGGGAACTATGGCTACACCTTC. Translation gives CASSRGNYGYTF.

The chain couples TRBV3-1 (or the pseudogene TRBV3-2) to TRBJ2-7; 16 bases map to TRBD2. Germline values: CDR1 LGHDT, CDR2 YNNKEL (reference sequence). V shed 4 bases, J shed 7 bases, and the junction held 4 bases outside the gene matches. The CDR3 covers 15 residues. The CDR3 coding sequence is TGTGCCAGCAGCCCCGGGACTAGCGGGGGGGCGGAGCAGTACTTC. This gives the protein CASSPGTSGGAEQYF.

The chain employs TRBV28 and TRBJ2-7; perhaps TRBD1 as D (6 bases). Germline CDR1 reads MDHEN; CDR2 reads SYDVKM. V lost 7 bases and J lost 6, with 19 bases in between. The CDR3 length is 14 residues. The CDR3 reads CASTQTGMGSEQYF. CDR3 sequence (DNA): TGTGCCAGCACCCAAACAGGGATGGGCTCCGAGCAGTACTTC.

The chain recombines TRBV7-8 with TRBJ1-5, with D maybe TRBD1 (5 bases). Trimming pared 3 bases from V and 2 bases from J, leaving 17 bases between. This CDR3 is built from 17 residues. Germline V gene lookup returns CDR1 SGHVS and CDR2 FQNEAQ. The CDR3 DNA reads as TGTGCCAGCAGCTTTTATTCCCTTGCGGGGGGCAATCAGCCCCAGCATTTT. Translated, it gives CASSFYSLAGGNQPQHF.

The chain is built from TRBV28 and TRBJ2-7; 11 bases map to TRBD1. J was trimmed by 1 base and V by 4 bases; bases with no gene match: 3. In germline, CDR1 is MDHEN, CDR2 SYDVKM. The CDR3 totals 15 residues. CDR3 bases: TGTGCCAGCAGTTCCCGGGACAGGGGGTCCTACGAGCAGTACTTC. Translated: CASSSRDRGSYEQYF. Looking up the rest from reference TRBV28 and TRBJ2-7 gives the full variable domain: DVKVTQSSRYLVKRTGEKVFLECVQDMDHENMFWYRQDPGLGLRLIYFSYDVKMKEKGDIPEGYSVSREKKERFSLILESASTNQTSMYLCASSSRDRGSYEQYFGPGTRLTVT.

The chain carries TRBV4-3 and TRBJ1-2; D is possibly TRBD1 (6 bases). The CDR3 has 13 residues. The germline V gene encodes CDR1 LGHNA and CDR2 YSLEER. Trimming took off 1 base at V and 8 bases at J, with 11 bases between the two ends. This CDR3 is CASSQGSGDGYTF. The CDR3 DNA reads as TGCGCCAGCAGCCAAGGGTCAGGGGACGGCTACACCTTC.

CDR3 nucleotide sequence: TGTGCCAGCAGCACGACTAGCGGGTATGGTGAGCAGTTCTTC. Residues: CASSTTSGYGEQFF. The chain couples TRBV7-2 to TRBJ2-1; 10 positions agree with TRBD2. Germline V gives CDR1 SGHTA, CDR2 FQGNSA. Trimming removed 5 bases from V and 9 bases from J; junction bases left unmatched: 7. The CDR3 is made up of 14 amino acids.

This clone came up once. The chain joins TRBV5-1 to TRBJ1-2; 12 bases fit TRBD1. Germline assignment: CDR1 SGHRS and CDR2 YFSETQ. V lost 7 bases, J lost 7 bases, and 8 bases stayed unmatched. The CDR3 sequence is 14 residues long. The CDR3 sequence: CASSGGTGGGGYTF. CDR3 coding DNA: TGCGCCAGCTCGGGCGGGACAGGGGGCGGTGGCTACACCTTC.